Given below is one T cell receptor (beta chain) in context. Germline trimming cut 4 bases from V and 2 bases from J; bases unmatched to any gene: 3. The CDR3 spans 13 residues. CDR1 is SQVTM, CDR2 ANQGSEA, per germline. This specimen belongs to a study of shared clonotypes between healthy human individuals. Donors were healthy HIV-negative adults without recently reported acute infections or vaccinations. Genomic DNA of unsorted samples came from roughly 90 million PBMCs. The data were produced by immunoSEQ multiplex PCR, yet TCRdb's version contains in-frame clones alone and is incomplete. Seen here are fewer than 600,000 clones, more than 65% observed once, and the top ten hold roughly 13%.

This receptor was taken from a woman in her thirties or forties in good health. Some clones in this sample may be carry-over from other donors' samples. Sequencing was done on a sample of PBMCs. The V call is TRBV29-1, the J call TRBJ2-3; 7 nucleotides match TRBD2. CDR3 protein: CSVGSGATDTQYF. The CDR3 DNA reads as TGCAGCGTTGGGAGCGGGGCCACAGATACGCAGTATTTT.